Included here is one T cell receptor beta chain sequence, with context. What it binds is not known. Timing groups of about 4 and about 12 weeks for second doses were pooled. This sample is drawn from a study of T cell responses to AZD1222 COVID-19 vaccine. Study-level findings and limits: Scientists sampled the repertoires only once the peak T cell response had passed.

The table came from immunoSEQ multiplex PCR; TCRdb's copy has only in-frame clones and leaves some out. The sample has approximately 150,000 clones; 94% are singletons. The V and J ends lost 5 bases and 6 bases respectively, with 10 bases between them. The CDR3 length is 13 residues. Per germline, CDR1 MDHEN and CDR2 SYDVKM. This clonotype was obtained from an adult who received the AZD1222 COVID-19 vaccine. V gene TRBV28 combines with J gene TRBJ2-2, with D unresolved. The material was peripheral blood, obtained 28 days after the second AZD1222 dose. CDR3 loop: CASSLAWAGELFF. The CDR3 coding sequence is TGTGCCAGCAGTCTCGCGTGGGCCGGGGAGCTGTTTTTT.